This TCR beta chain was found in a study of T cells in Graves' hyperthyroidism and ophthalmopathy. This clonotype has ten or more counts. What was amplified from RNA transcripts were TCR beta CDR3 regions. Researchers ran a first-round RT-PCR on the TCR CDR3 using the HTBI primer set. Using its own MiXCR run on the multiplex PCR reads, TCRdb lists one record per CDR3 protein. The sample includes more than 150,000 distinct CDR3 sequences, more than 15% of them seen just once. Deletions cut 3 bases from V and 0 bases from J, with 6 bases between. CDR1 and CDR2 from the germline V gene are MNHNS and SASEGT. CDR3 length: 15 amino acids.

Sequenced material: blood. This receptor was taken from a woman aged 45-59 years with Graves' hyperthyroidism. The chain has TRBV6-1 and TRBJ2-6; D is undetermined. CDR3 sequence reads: CASSDRHSGANVLTF. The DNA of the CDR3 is TGTGCCAGCAGTGATCGGCACTCTGGGGCCAACGTCCTGACTTTC.